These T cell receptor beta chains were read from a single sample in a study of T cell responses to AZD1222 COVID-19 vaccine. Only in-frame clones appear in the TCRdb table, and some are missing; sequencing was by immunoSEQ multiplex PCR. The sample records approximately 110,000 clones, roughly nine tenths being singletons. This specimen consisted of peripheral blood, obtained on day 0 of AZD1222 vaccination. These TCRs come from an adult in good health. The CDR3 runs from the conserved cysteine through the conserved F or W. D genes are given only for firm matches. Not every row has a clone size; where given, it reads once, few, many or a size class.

CASRHTSGSNTGELFF,TGTGCCAGCAGACATACTAGCGGGAGTAACACCGGGGAGCTGTTTTTT,TRBV3-1/TRBV3-2,.,TRBJ2-2,TRBD2
CASSLSTLSGANVLTF,TGTGCCAGCAGCTTAAGCACCCTCTCTGGGGCCAACGTCCTGACTTTC,TRBV7-2,.,TRBJ2-6,.
CASSLGLALSYEQYF,TGTGCCAGCAGCCTGGGACTAGCGCTCTCCTACGAGCAGTACTTC,TRBV6-2/TRBV6-3,.,TRBJ2-7,TRBD2
CASSRRDVRPGELFF,TGTGCCAGCAGCCGCCGCGACGTACGCCCCGGGGAGCTGTTTTTT,TRBV5-4,once,TRBJ2-2,.
CASSIPGRTYNEQFF,TGTGCCAGTAGTATCCCGGGGAGAACCTACAATGAGCAGTTCTTC,TRBV19,few,TRBJ2-1,.
CSVEGRERAGKQFF,TGCAGCGTTGAAGGGCGGGAGAGGGCCGGGAAGCAGTTCTTC,TRBV29-1,.,TRBJ2-1,TRBD2
CASSFPSGGKETQYF,TGCGCCAGCAGCTTTCCCAGCGGGGGTAAAGAGACCCAGTACTTC,TRBV5-1,.,TRBJ2-5,TRBD2
CASSLRDRGSRGQNEQFF,TGTGCCAGCAGCCTCCGGGACAGGGGCTCTAGGGGGCAAAATGAGCAGTTCTTC,TRBV13,.,TRBJ2-1,TRBD1
CSASNTGGPYEQYF,TGCAGTGCTAGTAACACAGGGGGCCCGTACGAGCAGTACTTC,TRBV20-1,.,TRBJ2-7,TRBD1
CASSLGGLNEKLFF,TGTGCCAGCAGCTTGGGGGGCCTAAATGAAAAACTGTTTTTT,TRBV7-9,.,TRBJ1-4,.
CASSWGQPQHF,TGTGCCAGCAGTTGGGGTCAGCCCCAGCATTTT,TRBV28,.,TRBJ1-5,.
CASSDDREVPEAFF,TGTGCCAGCAGTGATGACAGGGAAGTCCCTGAAGCTTTCTTT,TRBV2,.,TRBJ1-1,TRBD1
CASRSRGEQYF,TGTGCCAGCAGGTCTAGGGGAGAGCAGTACTTC,TRBV28,.,TRBJ2-7,.
CATTTTNTGELFF,TGTGCCACCACTACTACGAACACCGGGGAGCTGTTTTTT,TRBV24-1,.,TRBJ2-2,.
CASSVEDTEQFF,TGTGCCAGCAGCGTAGAGGACACTGAGCAGTTCTTC,TRBV9,.,TRBJ2-1,.
CASSLEGWQYPSPLHF,TGTGCCAGCAGCTTAGAGGGGTGGCAGTACCCTTCACCCCTCCACTTT,TRBV7-2,.,TRBJ1-6,.
CASSLDSGQGVDGYTF,TGCGCCAGCAGCTTGGATTCCGGACAGGGGGTTGATGGCTACACCTTC,TRBV5-1,.,TRBJ1-2,TRBD1
CASSIVRELGNQPQHF,TGTGCCAGTAGTATAGTTCGGGAATTGGGCAATCAGCCCCAGCATTTT,TRBV19,.,TRBJ1-5,.
CASSPGGAEETQYF,TGCGCCAGCAGCCCGGGGGGGGCGGAAGAGACCCAGTACTTC,TRBV5-1,.,TRBJ2-5,TRBD2
CASRETGRREQYF,TGTGCCAGCAGGGAGACAGGGAGACGGGAGCAGTACTTC,TRBV5-8,.,TRBJ2-7,TRBD1
CASSTQGGSPGANVLTF,TGTGCCAGTAGCACACAGGGAGGTTCACCTGGGGCCAACGTCCTGACTTTC,TRBV19,.,TRBJ2-6,.
CSVEEDRGTEAFF,TGCAGCGTTGAAGAGGACAGAGGCACTGAAGCTTTCTTT,TRBV29-1,.,TRBJ1-1,.
CASSLRQDIYGYTF,TGTGCCAGCAGCCTAAGACAGGACATCTATGGCTACACCTTC,TRBV7-9,.,TRBJ1-2,.
CATSDLPQGTGELFF,TGTGCCACCAGTGATTTGCCTCAGGGGACCGGGGAGCTGTTTTTT,TRBV24-1,few,TRBJ2-2,.
CASSDGHTTNEKLFF,TGCGCCAGCAGTGATGGACACACAACCAATGAAAAACTGTTTTTT,TRBV10-2,.,TRBJ1-4,.
CATRPGQGSYNEQFF,TGTGCCACCAGACCGGGACAGGGCTCCTACAATGAGCAGTTCTTC,TRBV24-1,.,TRBJ2-1,TRBD1
CASSRPGREGYTF,TGTGCCAGCAGCCGTCCAGGGAGGGAAGGCTACACCTTC,TRBV5-4,few,TRBJ1-2,.
CASSSLLGAGSETQYF,TGTGCCAGCAGCTCACTTTTGGGTGCGGGGTCGGAGACCCAGTACTTC,TRBV11-2,.,TRBJ2-5,.
CASGIQGARNIQYF,TGTGCCAGCGGAATTCAGGGGGCTCGAAACATTCAGTACTTC,TRBV11-3,.,TRBJ2-4,TRBD1
CASSQESTALTNYGYTF,TGTGCCAGCAGCCAAGAATCGACAGCGCTAACTAACTATGGCTACACCTTC,TRBV14,once,TRBJ1-2,.
CASSGFPGTGGDNEQFF,TGTGCCAGCAGTGGATTCCCCGGGACAGGAGGCGACAATGAGCAGTTCTTC,TRBV25-1,.,TRBJ2-1,TRBD1
CASSDPYEQYF,TGTGCCAGCAGTGACCCCTACGAGCAGTACTTC,TRBV25-1,.,TRBJ2-7,.
CASASLSGGPGYEQYF,TGTGCCAGTGCCTCTCTCTCTGGCGGACCTGGGTACGAGCAGTACTTC,TRBV19,.,TRBJ2-7,.
CASSTATGAGPGNTIYF,TGTGCCAGCAGCACCGCCACCGGGGCAGGGCCCGGAAACACCATATATTTT,TRBV7-2,.,TRBJ1-3,.
CASSRRETGFSYGYTF,TGTGCCAGCAGTAGGCGAGAGACAGGGTTTTCCTATGGCTACACCTTC,TRBV25-1,.,TRBJ1-2,TRBD1
CASSQEVSTPYEQYF,TGCGCCAGCAGCCAGGAGGTCAGCACACCCTACGAGCAGTACTTC,TRBV4-3,.,TRBJ2-7,.
CASSHDNRTGTGDNEQFF,TGCGCCAGCAGCCACGACAACAGGACCGGGACTGGTGACAATGAGCAGTTCTTC,TRBV5-1,.,TRBJ2-1,.
CATRGAGAYEQYF,TGTGCCACCAGAGGGGCGGGGGCCTACGAGCAGTACTTC,TRBV6-5,.,TRBJ2-7,TRBD2
CASSIGLAGPEQFF,TGTGCCAGTAGTATAGGACTAGCGGGTCCTGAGCAGTTCTTC,TRBV19,.,TRBJ2-1,TRBD2
CASSWGAGELFF,TGTGCCAGCAGTTGGGGGGCCGGGGAGCTGTTTTTT,TRBV28,.,TRBJ2-2,.
CASSFWNSPLHF,TGTGCCAGCAGTTTTTGGAATTCACCCCTCCACTTT,TRBV27,.,TRBJ1-6,.
CASSLLAGGPGELFF,TGTGCCAGCAGCTTACTAGCGGGGGGGCCCGGGGAGCTGTTTTTT,TRBV7-8,.,TRBJ2-2,TRBD2
CASSSRLAGGFFTGELFF,TGTGCCAGCAGCTCCCGGCTAGCGGGGGGCTTCTTCACCGGGGAGCTGTTTTTT,TRBV7-3,.,TRBJ2-2,TRBD2
CASSMTGGTTEAFF,TGTGCCAGCAGCATGACAGGGGGCACGACTGAAGCTTTCTTT,TRBV2,few,TRBJ1-1,TRBD1
CASSQGQGASQAFF,TGCGCCAGCAGCCAAGGTCAGGGGGCGTCCCAAGCTTTCTTT,TRBV4-3,few,TRBJ1-1,TRBD1
CASSPGQGGPDTQYF,TGCGCCAGCAGCCCCGGACAGGGAGGTCCAGATACGCAGTATTTT,TRBV5-1,.,TRBJ2-3,TRBD1
CASSQEDRGGHEQYF,TGCGCCAGCAGCCAAGAGGACAGGGGGGGCCACGAGCAGTACTTC,TRBV4-3,.,TRBJ2-7,TRBD1
CASSPPTKLAGYHDIQYF,TGTGCCAGCAGCCCCCCCACGAAACTAGCGGGGTACCACGACATTCAGTACTTC,TRBV11-2,.,TRBJ2-4,TRBD2
CASTHLADTGELFF,TGTGCCAGCACTCACCTAGCGGACACCGGGGAGCTGTTTTTT,TRBV5-4,.,TRBJ2-2,TRBD2
CASTLAGGYNEQFF,TGTGCCAGCACCCTAGCGGGGGGATACAATGAGCAGTTCTTC,TRBV5-5,.,TRBJ2-1,TRBD2
CASSQALGLRDEQYF,TGCGCCAGCAGCCAAGCACTGGGTTTGAGAGACGAGCAGTACTTC,TRBV4-1,.,TRBJ2-7,.
CASSPHPGQGGSGTEAFF,TGTGCCAGCAGCCCCCACCCGGGACAGGGGGGCTCTGGCACTGAAGCTTTCTTT,TRBV3-1/TRBV3-2,.,TRBJ1-1,TRBD1
CASSVDRSQFF,TGTGCCAGCAGTGTGGACAGATCGCAGTTCTTC,TRBV2,many,TRBJ2-1,.
CASSLFRGAGANVLTF,TGTGCCAGCAGCTTATTTCGGGGGGCTGGGGCCAACGTCCTGACTTTC,TRBV7-2,.,TRBJ2-6,TRBD2